One sample yielded the 24 T cell receptor beta chains listed below, sequenced in a study of post-analysis software for immune sequencing data (dated by TCRdb to the mid-2010s). The paper's findings and limits, for the study overall: Several TRBV segments, including TRBV5-6, TRBV5-1 and TRBV20-1, were significantly more frequent in patients than controls.

Libraries were constructed by PCR. TCRdb lists the instrument as Illumina HiSeq 2500. Unique molecular identifiers were incorporated into TCR beta cDNA libraries to reduce PCR and sequencing biases. TCRdb reworked the public reads: Q25 trimming with fastp, MiXCR clone assembly, productive beta chains retained. Each CDR3 protein appears once, grouped with its most common genes and DNA. Recorded for this sample are around 440,000 distinct CDR3 sequences; roughly 45% of them occurred a single time. Of the sample, 9% to 13% falls within the top ten clones. Which antigens these TCRs recognize remains unknown. The sample comprised blood. These receptors were taken from a girl aged 5 to 17 with multiple sclerosis.

The rearrangement uses TRBV29-1 and TRBJ1-1; D not resolved. This CDR3 comprises 12 residues. Per the germline V gene, CDR1 is SQVTM and CDR2 is ANQGSEA. The ends were cut back, 7 bases at V and 8 bases at J, with 17 bases in the middle. CDR3 sequence: CSGAVQQGEAFF. DNA of the CDR3: TGCAGCGGTGCGGTCCAGCAAGGGGAAGCTTTCTTT.

V gene TRBV7-8 combines with J gene TRBJ2-1; 9 nucleotides line up with TRBD2. CDR3 length: 20 residues. The V gene's germline CDR1 is SGHVS and CDR2 FQNEAQ. V lost 5 bases, J lost 7 bases, and 24 bases stayed unmatched. This CDR3 reads CASSRGGGASGTFGGNEQFF. The CDR3 coding sequence is TGTGCCAGCAGCAGAGGCGGTGGGGCTAGCGGGACCTTTGGGGGAAATGAGCAGTTCTTC.

This chain uses TRBV29-1 with TRBJ2-7, with D perhaps matching TRBD2 (7 bases). The J call may be faulty, since TRBJ2-5 better matches the DNA end. CDR3 length: 14 amino acids. Germline loops: CDR1 SQVTM, CDR2 ANQGSEA. CDR3 nucleotide sequence: TGCAGCGTTGTGTGGGCGGAGGGGGGGGAGACCCAGTACTTC. This translates into CSVVWAEGGETQYF.

The chain recombines TRBV10-1 with TRBJ2-2, with D perhaps being TRBD1 or TRBD2 (6 bases each). Germline CDR1 is WNHNN and CDR2 is SYGVQD (reference sequence). CDR3 length: 14 amino acids. Trimming removed 7 bases at V and 3 bases at J, with 12 bases between. The DNA for the CDR3 is TGCGCCAGCAAGGGGGACTTGGACACCGGGGAGCTGTTTTTT. The encoded protein is CASKGDLDTGELFF.

This clonotype was observed a few times. The gene calls are TRBV27 and TRBJ2-1; D may match TRBD1 or TRBD2 (5 bases each). V dropped 0 bases and J dropped 2 bases, with 14 bases sitting between them. This CDR3 spans 17 amino acids. Germline CDR1 MNHEY, CDR2 SMNVEV (reference sequence). The CDR3 loop reads CASSLSGAVGAYNEQFF. In DNA, the CDR3 is TGTGCCAGCAGTTTATCTGGAGCGGTGGGGGCCTACAATGAGCAGTTCTTC.

This CDR3 reads CASSWTGEINQPQHF. The DNA for the CDR3 is TGTGCCAGCAGTTGGACAGGGGAAATCAATCAGCCCCAGCATTTT. The chain joins TRBV27 to TRBJ1-5; 9 bases align to TRBD1. The CDR3 totals 15 residues. In germline, CDR1 is MNHEY, CDR2 SMNVEV (reference sequence). Unmatched junction bases numbered 4, after V lost 4 bases and J lost 3 bases.

V and J are TRBV4-2 and TRBJ2-1, with a possible D match to TRBD1 (5 bases). V shed 0 bases and J shed 10 bases, with 7 bases lying between them. This CDR3 has 12 amino acids. CDR1 and CDR2 from the germline V gene are LGHNA and YNFKEQ. The CDR3 sequence is CASSQDRGEQFF. Here the CDR3 DNA reads TGTGCCAGCAGCCAAGATAGGGGAGAGCAGTTCTTC.

This clonotype was picked up a small number of times. This rearrangement joins TRBV5-1 to TRBJ2-5; D perhaps matches TRBD1 (6 bases). Germline CDR1 SGHRS, CDR2 YFSETQ. The CDR3 is 15 residues long. V lost 0 bases and J 4 bases, leaving 13 bases between the germline ends. CDR3 in DNA: TGCGCCAGCAGCTTGGGGCAGGGGTACATAGAGACCCAGTACTTC. It translates to CASSLGQGYIETQYF.

V and J are TRBV20-1 and TRBJ2-1; 12 bases align to TRBD2. Germline-derived CDR1 and CDR2 are DFQATT and SNEGSKA (reference sequence). V was pared by 1 base and J by 3 bases, with 4 bases of the junction left unmatched. The CDR3 loop spans 16 amino acids. CDR3 coding DNA: TGCAGTGCTAGAGGTCGGACTAGCGGGAACTACAATGAGCAGTTCTTC. It yields the protein CSARGRTSGNYNEQFF.

The CDR3 DNA sequence: TGCGCCAGCAGCTTGGGACTAGAGGGCACAGATACGCAGTATTTT. It translates to CASSLGLEGTDTQYF. The rearrangement links TRBV5-1 to TRBJ2-3, with D perhaps matching TRBD2 (6 bases). The V and J ends lost 0 bases and 1 base respectively, with 9 bases between them. Germline CDR1 reads SGHRS; CDR2 reads YFSETQ. CDR3 size: 15 residues.

This chain uses TRBV6-2 or TRBV6-3 with TRBJ2-1, with D possibly TRBD2 on 5 matching bases. CDR3 length: 15 residues. Trimming took off 5 bases at V and 3 bases at J, with 14 bases between the two ends. The germline CDR1 and CDR2 sequences are MNHEY and SVGEGT. The CDR3 region has the DNA TGTGCCAGCAGTGTTAGAGCGGTCTTCTACAATGAGCAGTTCTTC. Residues: CASSVRAVFYNEQFF.

This clonotype has more than one count but fewer than ten. The chain combines TRBV4-2 with TRBJ2-7; tentative D call: TRBD2 (6 bases). CDR3 length: 15 amino acids. Trimming shortened V by 1 base and J by 2 bases, and 12 bases separated the two germline ends. Germline V CDR1 and CDR2: LGHNA, YNFKEQ. The CDR3, as DNA: TGTGCCAGCAGCCAAGCGGTGGAGGGGACCTACGAGCAGTACTTC. Its protein product is CASSQAVEGTYEQYF.

The gene calls are TRBV27 and TRBJ2-7; possibly TRBD1 for D (5 bases). This CDR3 has 15 amino acids. V was trimmed by 2 bases and J by 7 bases, leaving 18 bases between them. CDR1 is MNHEY, CDR2 SMNVEV, per germline (reference sequence). The DNA of the CDR3 is TGTGCCAGCAGTTTAAAATGGCAGGGTGGCAATGAGCAGTACTTC. This codes for CASSLKWQGGNEQYF.

This clonotype was detected a few times. The rearrangement joins TRBV10-3 to TRBJ1-5; no clear D. Germline CDR1 ENHRY, CDR2 SYGVKD. CDR3 length: 14 amino acids. The V end was cut by 11 bases, the J end by 3 bases, with 17 bases between. CDR3 nucleotide sequence: TGTGCCGTAGCCGGCGGCAGTACCAATCAGCCCCAGCATTTT. Its translation is CAVAGGSTNQPQHF.

The V gene is TRBV7-3, the J gene TRBJ2-3; 13 nucleotides align to TRBD2. The CDR3 runs 15 residues. The J segment lost 5 bases and the V segment lost 5 bases, leaving 4 bases of the junction unmatched. Germline CDR1 and CDR2: SGHTA and FQGTGA. CDR3 region: CASSRTSGRVDTQYF. DNA for the CDR3: TGTGCCAGCAGCCGGACTAGCGGGAGAGTAGATACGCAGTATTTT.

This clonotype showed up just once. The chain has TRBV6-1 and TRBJ2-3; 14 nucleotides match TRBD2. The germline V gene has CDR1 MNHNS and CDR2 SASEGT. The J segment lost 4 bases and the V segment lost 6 bases, leaving 3 bases of the junction unmatched. The CDR3 extends over 15 amino acids. CDR3 DNA sequence: TGTGCCAGCAGCGGACTAGCGGGAGGCGCAGATACGCAGTATTTT. Protein sequence: CASSGLAGGADTQYF.

Only a few counts were recorded for this clonotype. The chain links TRBV5-1 to TRBJ2-2, with 8 bases identical to TRBD2. V was pared by 2 bases and J by 6 bases, with 9 bases of the junction left unmatched. This CDR3 region has 16 residues. Germline CDR1 is SGHRS and CDR2 is YFSETQ. The CDR3 bases are TGCGCCAGCAGCTTCCTGTCCAGCGGGAGACCCGGGGAGCTGTTTTTT. As protein: CASSFLSSGRPGELFF.

This clonotype has just a few counts. The V gene is TRBV20-1, the J gene TRBJ2-4, with TRBD2 identical over 9 bases. CDR3 length equals 15 residues. V dropped 0 bases and J dropped 6; count of bases not matched to a gene: 6. Germline values: CDR1 DFQATT, CDR2 SNEGSKA (reference sequence). The CDR3 DNA follows: TGCAGTGCTAGAGATAATCCGACTAGCGGAAACATTCAGTACTTC. Protein product: CSARDNPTSGNIQYF.

This chain joins TRBV5-1 and TRBJ2-1, with TRBD2 identical over 14 bases. This CDR3 has 19 amino acids. Germline CDR1 is SGHRS and CDR2 is YFSETQ. J gave up 4 bases and V 3 bases, and 12 bases lay outside the gene matches. The CDR3 nucleotides are TGCGCCAGCAGCTGGGCCGGGACTAGCGGGAGCGGGAGGTACAATGAGCAGTTCTTC. It specifies CASSWAGTSGSGRYNEQFF.

In this sample, this clonotype turned up a few times. The rearrangement links TRBV6-5 to TRBJ2-7; D possibly corresponds to TRBD1 (6 bases). The V gene's germline CDR1 is MNHEY and CDR2 SVGAGI. CDR3 length: 13 amino acids. Trimming stripped 6 bases from V and 4 bases from J, with 13 bases between. The CDR3 DNA sequence: TGTGCCAGCAGCCGGGACAAGAAATACGAGCAGTACTTC. Translation: CASSRDKKYEQYF.

This clonotype showed up just a few times. This chain connects TRBV29-1 to TRBJ2-5; perhaps TRBD2 as D (5 bases). V was cut by 5 bases and J by 0 bases, with 16 bases left in between. The CDR3 is 15 residues long. The germline V gene encodes CDR1 SQVTM and CDR2 ANQGSEA. The CDR3 loop reads CSVWAWSGDQETQYF. For the CDR3, the DNA is TGCAGCGTTTGGGCATGGAGCGGAGACCAAGAGACCCAGTACTTC.

The chain has TRBV28 and TRBJ2-5; D is unresolved. Trimming took 4 bases from V and 1 from J, leaving 10 bases between them. Germline V gene lookup returns CDR1 MDHEN and CDR2 SYDVKM. CDR3 length: 14 amino acids. Here the CDR3 DNA reads TGTGCCAGCAGTTCCCACCAGACCCAAGAGACCCAGTACTTC. Protein: CASSSHQTQETQYF.

This clonotype was recorded a few times. V usage is TRBV29-1 and J usage is TRBJ1-1; a possible D gene is TRBD1 (5 bases). CDR1 is SQVTM, CDR2 ANQGSEA, per germline. V lost 6 bases and J lost 4, with 15 bases in between. This CDR3 has 13 amino acids. The CDR3 spells CSVAGLMSTEAFF. CDR3 DNA sequence: TGCAGCGTCGCGGGACTTATGAGCACTGAAGCTTTCTTT.

This clonotype has a handful of counts. V usage is TRBV7-9 and J usage is TRBJ2-5; possible D gene TRBD2, 5 bases. The ends were cut back, 3 bases at V and 0 bases at J, with 20 bases in the middle. CDR3 size: 18 residues. Per germline, CDR1 SEHNR and CDR2 FQNEAQ (reference sequence). The CDR3 coding sequence is TGTGCCAGCAGCTTCCTCAGATCTGTGCGGGCGCACCAAGAGACCCAGTACTTC. It encodes CASSFLRSVRAHQETQYF.